This TCR beta chain was recorded in a study of OX40 agonist ivuxolimab in advanced cancers. Whole-study findings and limits: Certain nonresponders additionally had low normalized T-cell clonal expansion. Averaging showed that CD8+ T cells had more expanded clones than CD4+ did. The study observed clonal expansion of CD4+ and CD8+ blood T cells by week 6 at 0.1 to 3.0 mg/kg.

The CDR3 extends over 11 amino acids. Germline assignment: CDR1 MNHEY and CDR2 SVGAGI. V was cut by 2 bases and J by 5 bases, with 4 bases left in between. Autoimmune disease history or systemic immunosuppression led to patients being barred. Repertoires were generated with immunoSEQ multiplex PCR, while TCRdb's copy carries only in-frame clones and drops some. Of about 66,000 clones listed, approximately 90% are singletons. Notes on this clone: Its cognate antigen is unknown.

The starting material was CD4+ or CD8+ T cells sorted from blood, obtained in a trial of the OX40 agonist ivuxolimab. The TCR originated in an adult with an advanced solid tumor such as melanoma, head and neck, liver or kidney cancer. The V gene is TRBV6-5, the J gene TRBJ2-7, with unresolved D. The chain's CDR3 is CASSYPDEQYF. The CDR3 DNA reads TGTGCCAGCAGTTACCCGGACGAGCAGTACTTC.